This TCR beta chain was observed in a study of T-cell memory formation after mild COVID-19. Study overall: For the most part, TCR clusters were specific to one donor.

Researchers used 5'RACE with constant-segment primers to make TCR alpha and TCR beta cDNA libraries that carry sample barcodes and UMIs. TCRdb re-called the 5' RACE reads with MiXCR, one entry per CDR3 protein. The repertoire holds 390,000 or so distinct CDR3 sequences, approximately 15% seen once, with roughly a fifth in the top ten. Trimming removed 1 base from V and 9 bases from J, with 10 bases in between. The CDR3 has 13 amino acids. Germline CDR1 SGHAT, CDR2 FQNNGV. Source material: PBMCs or a T cell subset sorted from them (not recorded which). J is TRBJ2-1 and V is TRBV11-2; the D is unclear. The TCR comes from a man aged 18-30 years who had mild COVID-19 (a few samples of this study predate the infection). Cell type and time point are not known. CDR3 protein: CASSLVSVGEQFF. CDR3 DNA sequence: TGTGCCAGCAGCTTAGTTTCAGTGGGTGAGCAGTTCTTC.